The T cell receptor (beta chain) described here comes from a study of T cell responses to AZD1222 COVID-19 vaccine. The repertoire was sequenced with immunoSEQ multiplex PCR; TCRdb's copy has only in-frame clones and lacks some. The sample includes 95,000 to 150,000 clones, roughly nine tenths of them seen just once. As concerns this clone: The antigen is not known.

V was trimmed by 1 base and J by 3 bases, leaving 11 bases between them. The CDR3 is 15 residues long. The germline CDR1 and CDR2 sequences are SGHRS and YFSETQ. General study results and limits: Only 5 to 7 individuals given AZD1222 were seropositive at baseline. Along spike, vaccine-associated CD4 TCRs were found throughout, with dominance at 160-218 and 743-854.

The chain joins TRBV5-1 to TRBJ2-1, with D possibly matching TRBD2 (5 bases). This specimen consisted of peripheral blood, obtained on day 0 of AZD1222 vaccination. The TCR was taken from an adult in good health. Here the CDR3 DNA reads TGCGCCAGCAGCTTGAGCGAGGGAAACTACAATGAGCAGTTCTTC. This gives the protein CASSLSEGNYNEQFF.